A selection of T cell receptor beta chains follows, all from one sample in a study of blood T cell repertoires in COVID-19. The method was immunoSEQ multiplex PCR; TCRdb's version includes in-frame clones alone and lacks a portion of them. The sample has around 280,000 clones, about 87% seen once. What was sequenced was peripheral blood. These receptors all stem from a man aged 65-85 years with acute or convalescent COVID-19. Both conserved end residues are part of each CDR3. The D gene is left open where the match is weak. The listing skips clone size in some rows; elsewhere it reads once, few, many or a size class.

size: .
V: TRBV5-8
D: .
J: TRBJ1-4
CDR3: CASSQRQVGEKLFF
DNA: TGTGCCAGCAGCCAGAGACAGGTTGGGGAAAAACTGTTTTTT

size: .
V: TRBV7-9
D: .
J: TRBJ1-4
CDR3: CASSPFPGSDEKLFF
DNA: TGTGCCAGCAGTCCGTTTCCCGGGTCTGATGAAAAACTGTTTTTT

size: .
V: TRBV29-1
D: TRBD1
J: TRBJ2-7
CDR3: CSARGQWFYEQYF
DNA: TGCAGCGCCCGGGGACAGTGGTTCTACGAGCAGTACTTC

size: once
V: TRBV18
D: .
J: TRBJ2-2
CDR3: CASSPVSEPGGELFF
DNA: TGTGCCAGCTCACCAGTTTCGGAGCCGGGCGGGGAGCTGTTTTTT

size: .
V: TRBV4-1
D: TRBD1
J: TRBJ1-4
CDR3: CASSQAGQSNEKLFF
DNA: TGCGCCAGCAGCCAAGCGGGACAGTCTAATGAAAAACTGTTTTTT

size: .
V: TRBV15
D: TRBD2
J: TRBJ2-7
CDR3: CATSRGGTSGIVYEQYF
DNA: TGTGCCACCAGCAGAGGGGGGACTAGCGGGATAGTCTACGAGCAGTACTTC

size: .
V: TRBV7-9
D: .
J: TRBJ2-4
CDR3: CASSPGGKNIQYF
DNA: TGTGCCAGCAGCCCGGGTGGCAAAAACATTCAGTACTTC

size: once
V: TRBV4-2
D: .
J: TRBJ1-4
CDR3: CASSQESRTNEKLFF
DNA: TGTGCCAGCAGCCAGGAGAGCCGTACTAATGAAAAACTGTTTTTT

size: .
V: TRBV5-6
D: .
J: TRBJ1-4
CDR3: CASTFGTSNEKLFF
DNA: TGTGCCAGCACCTTTGGGACTTCGAATGAAAAACTGTTTTTT

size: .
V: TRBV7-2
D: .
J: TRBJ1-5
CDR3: CASSSQDNQPQHF
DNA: TGTGCCAGCAGTTCACAGGACAATCAGCCCCAGCATTTT

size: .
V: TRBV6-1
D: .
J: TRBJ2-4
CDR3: CASSDFRGSGHLAKNIQYF
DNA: TGTGCCAGCAGTGATTTCCGGGGTTCGGGTCACTTAGCCAAAAACATTCAGTACTTC

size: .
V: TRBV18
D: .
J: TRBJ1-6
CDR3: CASSPGSGRNSPLHF
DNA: TGTGCCAGCTCACCAGGGTCAGGTCGGAATTCACCCCTCCACTTT

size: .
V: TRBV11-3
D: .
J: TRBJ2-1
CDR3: CASSSRENEQFF
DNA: TGTGCCAGCAGCTCCCGTGAGAATGAGCAGTTCTTC

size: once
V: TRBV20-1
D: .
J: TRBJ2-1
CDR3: CSVIRGGEQFF
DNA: TGCAGCGTAATCCGAGGAGGTGAGCAGTTCTTC

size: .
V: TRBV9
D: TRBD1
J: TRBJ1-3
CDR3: CASSVRTGVGNTIYF
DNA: TGTGCCAGCAGCGTGAGGACAGGGGTAGGAAACACCATATATTTT

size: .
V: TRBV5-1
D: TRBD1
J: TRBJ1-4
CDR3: CASSPGQAVPRLFF
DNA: TGCGCCAGCAGCCCGGGACAGGCGGTGCCCAGGCTGTTTTTT

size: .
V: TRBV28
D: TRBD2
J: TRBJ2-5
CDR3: CASSLLAAAGGRGETQYF
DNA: TGTGCCAGCAGTTTATTAGCGGCAGCCGGAGGGCGGGGGGAGACCCAGTACTTC

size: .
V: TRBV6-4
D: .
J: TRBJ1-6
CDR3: CASSNNGFGNSPLHF
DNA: TGTGCCAGCAGTAACAACGGGTTTGGAAATTCACCCCTCCACTTT

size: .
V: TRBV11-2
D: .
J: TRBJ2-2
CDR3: CASSPTNTGELFF
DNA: TGTGCCAGCAGCCCCACGAACACCGGGGAGCTGTTTTTT

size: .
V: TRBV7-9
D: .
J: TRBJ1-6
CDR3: CASSIGGNSPLHF
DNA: TGTGCCAGCAGCATTGGAGGTAATTCACCCCTCCACTTT

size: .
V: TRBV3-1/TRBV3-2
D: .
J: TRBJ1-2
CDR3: CASSQVLNGYTF
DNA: TGTGCCAGCAGCCAAGTCTTAAATGGCTACACCTTC

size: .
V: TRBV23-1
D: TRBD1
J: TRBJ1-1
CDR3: CASSQPDRVLRTEAFF
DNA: TGCGCCAGCAGTCAACCCGACAGGGTCCTGCGTACTGAAGCTTTCTTT

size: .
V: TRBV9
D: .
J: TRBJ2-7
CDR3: CASSETGSSFGEQYF
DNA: TGTGCCAGCAGCGAAACCGGGTCTAGCTTCGGCGAGCAGTACTTC

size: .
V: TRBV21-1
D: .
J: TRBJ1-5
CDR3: CASSKAGRAIVPQHF
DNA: TGTGCCAGCAGCAAAGCTGGCAGGGCGATAGTGCCCCAGCATTTT

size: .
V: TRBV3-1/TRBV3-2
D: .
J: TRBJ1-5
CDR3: CASSPPPNQPQHF
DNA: TGTGCCAGCAGCCCTCCCCCCAATCAGCCCCAGCATTTT

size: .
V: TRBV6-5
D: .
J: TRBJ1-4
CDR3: CASSPGGGSEKLFF
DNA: TGTGCCAGCAGCCCGGGGGGGGGAAGCGAAAAACTGTTTTTT

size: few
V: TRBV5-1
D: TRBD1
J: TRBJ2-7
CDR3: CASSFSGTGQGEQYF
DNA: TGCGCCAGCAGCTTCTCCGGGACAGGGCAAGGGGAGCAGTACTTC

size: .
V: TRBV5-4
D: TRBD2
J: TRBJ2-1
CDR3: CASTGSGGSSYNEQFF
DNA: TGTGCCAGCACCGGAAGCGGGGGGAGCTCCTACAATGAGCAGTTCTTC

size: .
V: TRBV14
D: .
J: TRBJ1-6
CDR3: CASSQDWTADVNSPLHF
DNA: TGTGCCAGCAGCCAGGATTGGACAGCGGATGTTAATTCACCCCTCCACTTT

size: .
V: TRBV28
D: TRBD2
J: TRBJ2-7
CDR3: CASTLPSGGSPYEQYF
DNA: TGTGCCAGCACCCTACCCTCGGGAGGTTCCCCCTACGAGCAGTACTTC

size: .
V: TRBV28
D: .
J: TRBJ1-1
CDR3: CASSFLNLNTEAFF
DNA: TGTGCCAGCAGTTTTCTAAACCTAAACACTGAAGCTTTCTTT

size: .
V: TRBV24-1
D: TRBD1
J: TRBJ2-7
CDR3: CATSDAGTDYEQYF
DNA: TGTGCCACCAGTGATGCCGGGACAGACTACGAGCAGTACTTC

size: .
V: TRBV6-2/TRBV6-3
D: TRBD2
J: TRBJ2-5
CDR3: CASSYSTSGGETQYF
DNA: TGTGCCAGCAGTTACTCAACTAGCGGGGGAGAGACCCAGTACTTC

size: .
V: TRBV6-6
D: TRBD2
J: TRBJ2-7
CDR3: CASSTYASGNEGEQYF
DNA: TGTGCCAGCAGTACGTACGCTAGCGGAAACGAGGGGGAGCAGTACTTC

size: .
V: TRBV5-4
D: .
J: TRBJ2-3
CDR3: CASSWAASTDTQYF
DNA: TGTGCCAGCAGCTGGGCCGCTAGCACAGATACGCAGTATTTT

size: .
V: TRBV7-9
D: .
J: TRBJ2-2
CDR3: CASSFPLPNTGELFF
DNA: TGTGCCAGCAGCTTCCCTCTTCCGAACACCGGGGAGCTGTTTTTT